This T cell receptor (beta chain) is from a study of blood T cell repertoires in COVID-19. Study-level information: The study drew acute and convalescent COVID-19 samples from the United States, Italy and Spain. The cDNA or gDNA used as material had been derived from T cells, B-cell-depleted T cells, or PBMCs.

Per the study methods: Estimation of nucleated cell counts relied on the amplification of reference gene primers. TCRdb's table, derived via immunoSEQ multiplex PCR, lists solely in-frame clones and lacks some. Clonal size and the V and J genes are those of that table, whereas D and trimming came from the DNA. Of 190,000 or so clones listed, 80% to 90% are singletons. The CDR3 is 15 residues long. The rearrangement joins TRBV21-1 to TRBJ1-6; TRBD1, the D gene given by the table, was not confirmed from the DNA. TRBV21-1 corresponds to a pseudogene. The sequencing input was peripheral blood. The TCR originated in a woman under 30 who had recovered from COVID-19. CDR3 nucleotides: TGTGCCAGCAGCAAAGTGGGACACGATAATTCACCCCTCCACTTT. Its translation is CASSKVGHDNSPLHF.